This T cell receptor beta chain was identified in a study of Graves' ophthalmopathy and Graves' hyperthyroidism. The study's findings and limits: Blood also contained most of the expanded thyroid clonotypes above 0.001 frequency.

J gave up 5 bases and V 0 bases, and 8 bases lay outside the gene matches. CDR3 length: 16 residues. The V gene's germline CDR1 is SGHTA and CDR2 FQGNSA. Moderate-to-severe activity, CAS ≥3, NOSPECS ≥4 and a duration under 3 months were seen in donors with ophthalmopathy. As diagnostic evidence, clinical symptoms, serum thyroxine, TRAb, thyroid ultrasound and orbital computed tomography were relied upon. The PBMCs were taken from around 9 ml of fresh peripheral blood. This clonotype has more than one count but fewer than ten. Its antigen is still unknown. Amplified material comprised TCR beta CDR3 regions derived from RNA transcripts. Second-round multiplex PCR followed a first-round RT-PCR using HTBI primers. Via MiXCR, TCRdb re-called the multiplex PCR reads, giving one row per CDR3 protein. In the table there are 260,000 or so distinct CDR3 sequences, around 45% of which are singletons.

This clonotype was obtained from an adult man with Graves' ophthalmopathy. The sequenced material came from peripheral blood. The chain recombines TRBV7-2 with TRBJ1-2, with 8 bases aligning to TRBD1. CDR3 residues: CASSLARVRGQYGYTF. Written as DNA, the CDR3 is TGTGCCAGCAGCTTAGCGCGAGTCAGGGGGCAATATGGCTACACCTTC.